These 19 T cell receptor beta chains were sequenced from one sample in a study of blood T cell repertoires in COVID-19. Sequencing used immunoSEQ multiplex PCR; TCRdb keeps in-frame clones, though not all of them. The profile shows approximately 170,000 clones, approximately 86% of them singletons. The sample was peripheral blood. Receptors were obtained from a woman aged 80 or older with COVID-19, enrolled during active disease.

The CDR3 loop is CASKQAGTGNSYEQYF. The CDR3 DNA sequence: TGTGCCAGTAAACAAGCCGGGACAGGCAACTCCTACGAGCAGTACTTC. The rearrangement joins TRBV19 to TRBJ2-7; 8 bases map to TRBD1. The germline gives CDR1 LNHDA, CDR2 SQIVND (reference sequence). The V and J ends lost 7 bases and 0 bases, in that order; junction bases with no gene match: 11. The CDR3 sequence is 16 residues long.

V gene TRBV19 combines with J gene TRBJ2-5; perhaps TRBD2 as D (6 bases). The germline V gene encodes CDR1 LNHDA and CDR2 SQIVND (reference sequence). The CDR3 loop spans 14 amino acids. Trimming took 6 bases from V and 7 from J, leaving 18 bases between them. CDR3 in amino acids: CASRMRGAKGTQYF. CDR3 sequence (DNA): TGTGCCAGTAGGATGCGGGGAGCCAAAGGGACCCAGTACTTC. Full variable domain (outside the CDR3, taken from reference TRBV19 and TRBJ2-5): DGGITQSPKYLFRKEGQNVTLSCEQNLNHDAMYWYRQDPGQGLRLIYYSQIVNDFQKGDIAEGYSVSREKKESFPLTVTSAQKNPTAFYLCASRMRGAKGTQYFGPGTRLLVL.

The V and J genes are TRBV4-2 and TRBJ2-3; TRBD2 aligns across 12 bases. V lost 8 bases to trimming and J lost 6 bases; unmatched junction nucleotides: 9. This CDR3 contains 15 residues. The germline V gene has CDR1 LGHNA and CDR2 YNFKEQ. The CDR3 DNA is TGTGCCAGCCGTGATCTAGCGGGAGGGATGGATACGCAGTATTTT. Translated: CASRDLAGGMDTQYF.

The J gene is TRBJ2-7, the V gene TRBV7-3; 8 positions match TRBD2. CDR3 length: 14 amino acids. Germline loops: CDR1 SGHTA, CDR2 FQGTGA. Trimming at V came to 2 bases and at J to 3 bases, leaving 3 bases not matched to a gene. CDR3 DNA: TGTGCCAGCAGCTTAGCAGCGGGAGACTACGAGCAGTACTTC. Encoded protein: CASSLAAGDYEQYF.

The chain carries TRBV24-1 and TRBJ1-2, with D possibly TRBD1 on 5 matching bases. The CDR3 has 19 amino acids. CDR1 and CDR2 from the germline V gene are KGHDR and SFDVKD. Trimming pared 0 bases from V and 0 bases from J, leaving 19 bases between. The CDR3 sequence is CATSDLGGEKTQANYGYTF. In DNA form, the CDR3 reads TGTGCCACCAGTGATTTGGGAGGGGAGAAGACCCAAGCTAACTATGGCTACACCTTC.

This clone was seen just once. CDR3 sequence: CASSFAGVGETQYF. DNA for the CDR3: TGTGCCAGTTCGTTCGCGGGAGTGGGGGAGACCCAGTACTTC. The gene calls are TRBV19 and TRBJ2-5, with 7 bases identical to TRBD2. The length of the CDR3 is 14 residues. Germline lookup yields CDR1 LNHDA and CDR2 SQIVND (reference sequence). V lost 8 bases and J lost 5; bases outside the gene matches: 11.

The chain couples TRBV25-1 to TRBJ1-4, with 8 positions matching TRBD1. Germline V gene lookup returns CDR1 MGHDK and CDR2 SYGVNS. V dropped 5 bases and J dropped 2; count of bases not matched to a gene: 4. The CDR3 sequence is 15 residues long. CDR3 DNA: TGTGCCAGCAGTCCCCGACAGGGGACTAATGAAAAACTGTTTTTT. Its translation is CASSPRQGTNEKLFF.

The chain is built from TRBV28 and TRBJ2-7, with TRBD2 identical over 9 bases. Germline V CDR1 and CDR2: MDHEN, SYDVKM. V shed 2 bases, J shed 5 bases, and the junction held 4 bases outside the gene matches. CDR3 length: 14 amino acids. The CDR3, as DNA: TGTGCCAGCAGTTTAGCTAGCGGGGCCAACGAGCAGTACTTC. It specifies CASSLASGANEQYF.

The V gene is TRBV5-1, the J gene TRBJ2-1; 8 bases fit TRBD2. Looked up from germline, CDR1 is SGHRS and CDR2 is YFSETQ. The CDR3 has 16 residues. After removal of 6 bases from V and 8 bases from J, the junction contained 16 bases not matched to a gene. CDR3 protein: CASTTGGLASPDEQFF. The CDR3 DNA reads as TGCGCCAGCACAACCGGAGGACTAGCAAGTCCGGATGAGCAGTTCTTC.

Comments on this clone: Other DNA sequences within the sample encode an identical CDR3. This CDR3 is CASSSVNQPQHF. The CDR3 bases are TGTGCCAGCAGTTCGGTCAATCAGCCCCAGCATTTT. The chain recombines TRBV28 with TRBJ1-5; no clear D. Germline assignment: CDR1 MDHEN and CDR2 SYDVKM. The CDR3 has 12 residues. V was cut by 4 bases and J by 3 bases, with 4 bases left in between.

The genes are TRBV2 and TRBJ2-7; 8 bases are shared with TRBD2. CDR1 and CDR2 (germline): SNHLY, FYNNEI. This CDR3 region has 16 residues. V trimming: 3 bases; J trimming: 2 bases; junction bases outside the gene matches: 9. CDR3 residues: CASSDSRSGRAYEQYF. The CDR3 bases are TGTGCCAGCAGTGACTCCCGAAGCGGGAGAGCCTACGAGCAGTACTTC.

The chain combines TRBV29-1 with TRBJ1-1; D is uncertain. This CDR3 has 10 residues. V dropped 3 bases and J dropped 11 bases, with 10 bases sitting between them. Germline V gene lookup returns CDR1 SQVTM and CDR2 ANQGSEA. The CDR3 protein is CSVDGGRAFF. The CDR3 DNA reads as TGCAGCGTTGATGGAGGGAGGGCTTTCTTT.

This chain uses TRBV19 with TRBJ2-2; perhaps TRBD2 as D (6 bases). Trimming pared 2 bases from V and 1 base from J, leaving 8 bases between. Germline CDR1 is LNHDA and CDR2 is SQIVND (reference sequence). CDR3 length equals 15 residues. The CDR3 region has the DNA TGTGCCAGTAGTATAAGGCGGGAGAACACCGGGGAGCTGTTTTTT. Its protein product is CASSIRRENTGELFF.

The CDR3 DNA reads as TGTGCCAGCAGCTCCAACCAACCCGGGGATGAAAAACTGTTTTTT. Encoded protein: CASSSNQPGDEKLFF. V is TRBV6-5 and J is TRBJ1-4; D call uncertain. CDR3 length: 15 residues. V was pared by 6 bases and J by 6 bases, with 17 bases between. Germline V gene data show CDR1 as MNHEY and CDR2 as SVGAGI.

The CDR3 bases are TGTGCCAGTAGTGCCTCCGACAGGGGACGCAATCAGCCCCAGCATTTT. Translating gives CASSASDRGRNQPQHF. This rearrangement joins TRBV19 to TRBJ1-5; 8 bases match TRBD1. J was trimmed by 2 bases and V by 5 bases; bases with no gene match: 8. Germline-derived CDR1 and CDR2 are LNHDA and SQIVND (reference sequence). There are 16 residues in the CDR3. The full variable domain, in which reference TRBV19 and TRBJ1-5 provide the parts outside the CDR3, is DGGITQSPKYLFRKEGQNVTLSCEQNLNHDAMYWYRQDPGQGLRLIYYSQIVNDFQKGDIAEGYSVSREKKESFPLTVTSAQKNPTAFYLCASSASDRGRNQPQHFGDGTRLSIL.

This chain joins TRBV9 and TRBJ2-7; no definite D call. The germline V and J ends were trimmed by 0 bases and 2 bases, with 6 bases remaining between them. The length of the CDR3 is 13 residues. Per the germline V gene, CDR1 is SGDLS and CDR2 is YYNGEE. CDR3: CASSVDPAYEQYF. Here the CDR3 DNA reads TGTGCCAGCAGCGTAGACCCGGCCTACGAGCAGTACTTC.

The rearrangement links TRBV4-3 to TRBJ2-5; perhaps TRBD2 as D (6 bases). Germline CDR1 is LGHNA and CDR2 is YSLEER. The CDR3 totals 15 residues. The V and J ends lost 2 bases and 1 base respectively, with 11 bases between them. The DNA for the CDR3 is TGCGCCAGCAGCCAACTTCGGGACTCCCAAGAGACCCAGTACTTC. Amino acid sequence: CASSQLRDSQETQYF.

This clone was observed a handful of times. This rearrangement joins TRBV28 to TRBJ2-3, with D possibly TRBD1 on 5 matching bases. The V gene lost 3 bases and the J gene lost 6 bases, with 10 bases spanning the gap. The CDR3 has 13 amino acids. Germline assignment: CDR1 MDHEN and CDR2 SYDVKM. The CDR3 reads CASSFQGLDTQYF. As DNA, the CDR3 is TGTGCCAGCAGTTTTCAGGGTTTGGATACGCAGTATTTT.

This clone showed up just once. The chain links TRBV14 to TRBJ1-2; D may be TRBD1 (6 bases). In germline, CDR1 is SGHDN, CDR2 FVKESK. V lost 2 bases, J lost 6 bases, and 7 bases lay in between. This CDR3 is 12 amino acids long. CDR3 residues: CASSQRTDGYTF. The CDR3 region has the DNA TGTGCCAGCAGCCAACGGACAGATGGCTACACCTTC.